This TCR beta chain was retrieved from a study of identifying expanded T cells in peripheral blood. Study-level results: Clone count variance between roughly 2-week samples rose with total template count.

Assay used: immunoSEQ multiplex PCR; TCRdb lists only in-frame clones, some missing. This sample has about 89,000 clones, with about 90% found just once. In this sample, this clone turned up once. Its antigen is currently unknown. This TCR was sampled from a person between 18 and 69 years old in good health. The sample consisted of blood.

CDR3 residues: CASSYIGTTRYTEAFF. CDR3 DNA: TGTGCCAGCAGTTACATCGGGACAACCCGGTACACTGAAGCTTTCTTT. The chain combines TRBV6-5 with TRBJ1-1; tentative D call: TRBD1 (6 bases). Germline V gene sequence: CDR1 MNHEY, CDR2 SVGAGI. V lost 2 bases and J lost 3, with 16 bases in between. The CDR3 spans 16 residues.